This T cell receptor beta chain was sequenced for a study of immune characterization of retroperitoneal liposarcoma. TCRdb itself ran the PCR reads through MiXCR, one entry per CDR3 protein. The sample consists of roughly 10,000 distinct CDR3 sequences, around half of them appearing once. This clonotype appeared a few times. The sequence came from a female donor with retroperitoneal liposarcoma. The sample was tumor tissue.

CDR3 region: CASTGTTINEQFF. The CDR3 DNA is TGTGCCAGCACCGGGACTACCATCAATGAGCAGTTCTTC. This rearrangement joins TRBV6-6 to TRBJ2-1; 7 nucleotides line up with TRBD2. V dropped 7 bases and J dropped 6; count of bases not matched to a gene: 6. The V gene's germline CDR1 is MNHNY and CDR2 SVGAGI (reference sequence). This CDR3 is built from 13 residues.